Below, 27 T cell receptor beta chains from the same sample are listed, as sequenced in a study of blood T cell repertoires in COVID-19. Generated by immunoSEQ multiplex PCR, the TCRdb table keeps only in-frame clones and is missing some. The data show 200,000 to 250,000 clones, about 82% seen once. The material sequenced was peripheral blood. Every receptor here comes from a woman between 65 and 79 years old with COVID-19, enrolled during active disease.

This chain joins TRBV2 and TRBJ1-4; D is unresolved. The CDR3 contains 15 residues. Trimming cost V 5 bases and J 5 bases, with 15 bases left between them. CDR1 SNHLY and CDR2 FYNNEI come from the germline V gene. The CDR3 region has the DNA TGTGCCAGCAGTCGGGTCCGCATCCGGAATGAAAAACTGTTTTTT. Residues: CASSRVRIRNEKLFF.

As DNA, the CDR3 is TGTGCCAGCAGTTCCAAGGCGGGTCAGCCCCAGCATTTT. It codes for CASSSKAGQPQHF. V usage is TRBV27 and J usage is TRBJ1-5; D is unresolved. This CDR3 contains 13 residues. Germline CDR1 reads MNHEY; CDR2 reads SMNVEV (reference sequence). V was shortened by 4 bases and J by 6 bases, with 10 bases between the two germline ends.

The rearrangement joins TRBV5-1 to TRBJ2-3; 8 nucleotides align to TRBD2. The CDR3 totals 15 residues. Germline lookup yields CDR1 SGHRS and CDR2 YFSETQ. V was clipped by 7 bases and J by 2 bases; unmatched bases: 9. The CDR3 nucleotides read TGCGCCAGCGGAACTACGGGGGGGCTCACAGATACGCAGTATTTT. This encodes CASGTTGGLTDTQYF. Using reference TRBV5-1 and TRBJ2-3 for the parts outside the CDR3, the full variable domain is KAGVTQTPRYLIKTRGQQVTLSCSPISGHRSVSWYQQTPGQGLQFLFEYFSETQRNKGNFPGRFSGRQFSNSRSEMNVSTLELGDSALYLCASGTTGGLTDTQYFGPGTRLTVL.

The CDR3 DNA is TGTGCCTGGAAGATCGGGACAGGGGGCTCCAGCGGCACTGAAGCTTTCTTT. Residues: CAWKIGTGGSSGTEAFF. J is TRBJ1-1 and V is TRBV30, with 12 bases matching TRBD1. Germline V gene data show CDR1 as GTSNPN and CDR2 as SVGIG (reference sequence). Trimming removed 4 bases from V and 4 bases from J; junction bases left unmatched: 13. The CDR3 has 17 residues. Together with reference TRBV30 and TRBJ1-1, the CDR3 gives the full variable domain: SQTIHQWPATLVQPVGSPLSLECTVEGTSNPNLYWYRQAAGRGLQLLFYSVGIGQISSEVPQNLSASRPQDRQFILSSKKLLLSDSGFYLCAWKIGTGGSSGTEAFFGQGTRLTVV.

The V call is TRBV27, the J call TRBJ1-6, with a possible D match to TRBD1 (5 bases). V lost 6 bases and J lost 5, with 14 bases in between. The CDR3 consists of 15 residues. Germline CDR1 and CDR2: MNHEY and SMNVEV (reference sequence). The DNA of the CDR3 is TGTGCCAGCAGCTCAGGGTGGAGGGATAATTCACCCCTCCACTTT. Protein sequence: CASSSGWRDNSPLHF.

V usage is TRBV3-1 (or the pseudogene TRBV3-2) and J usage is TRBJ2-7, with 7 bases fitting TRBD2. In germline, CDR1 is LGHDT, CDR2 YNNKEL (reference sequence). The CDR3 sequence is 15 residues long. V shed 4 bases and J 2 bases; nucleotides not matched to a gene: 8. The CDR3: CASSRTSASTYEQYF. The CDR3 DNA reads TGTGCCAGCAGCCGAACTAGCGCCTCGACCTACGAGCAGTACTTC.

This chain uses TRBV18 with TRBJ2-7, with D possibly TRBD1 on 5 matching bases. In germline, CDR1 is KGHSH, CDR2 LQKENI. Trimming took 2 bases from V and 6 from J, leaving 14 bases between them. The CDR3 extends over 14 amino acids. This CDR3 is CASSPGRGLSEQYF. The CDR3 nucleotides are TGTGCCAGCTCACCAGGAAGGGGTCTAAGCGAGCAGTACTTC. Supplemented by reference TRBV18 and TRBJ2-7, the full variable domain reads NAGVMQNPRHLVRRRGQEARLRCSPMKGHSHVYWYRQLPEEGLKFMVYLQKENIIDESGMPKERFSAEFPKEGPSILRIQQVVRGDSAAYFCASSPGRGLSEQYFGPGTRLTVT.

As regards this clone: One end of the junction does not line up with germline, which may come from a read error. V is TRBV7-3 and J is TRBJ1-1; D ambiguous. CDR1 is SGHTA, CDR2 FQGTGA, per germline. This CDR3 region has 14 residues. CDR3 sequence: CASTLFRRSREAFF. The CDR3 DNA reads TGTGCCAGCACCTTATTCCGTCGGTCTCGTGAAGCTTTCTTT.

The chain couples TRBV4-3 to TRBJ1-1, with 7 bases aligning to TRBD1. V gave up 3 bases and J gave up 11 bases; unmatched junction bases: 12. Germline CDR1 and CDR2: LGHNA and YSLEER. The CDR3 runs to 14 residues. The CDR3, as DNA: TGCGCCAGCAGCCATCCGGGACTTCCACAGGGGGCTTTCTTT. This translates into CASSHPGLPQGAFF.

The gene calls are TRBV9 and TRBJ1-1; 7 nucleotides agree with TRBD1. CDR1 is SGDLS and CDR2 is YYNGEE in the germline V gene. The ends lost 0 bases at V and 4 bases at J; junction bases unmatched: 3. The CDR3 loop spans 14 amino acids. CDR3 nucleotide sequence: TGTGCCAGCAGCGTAGGCGGACAGGTCACTGAAGCTTTCTTT. This encodes CASSVGGQVTEAFF.

The V gene is TRBV27, the J gene TRBJ1-1; a possible D gene is TRBD1 (5 bases). The germline V gene has CDR1 MNHEY and CDR2 SMNVEV (reference sequence). CDR3 length: 15 amino acids. Trimming removed 4 bases from V and 2 bases from J, with 14 bases in between. DNA of the CDR3: TGTGCCAGCAGTTCCCACGCAGGGATTAACACTGAAGCTTTCTTT. This sequence encodes CASSSHAGINTEAFF.

V gene TRBV4-3 combines with J gene TRBJ2-3; 14 bases align to TRBD2. Per the germline V gene, CDR1 is LGHNA and CDR2 is YSLEER. The CDR3 covers 17 residues. The trim removed 5 bases at V and 3 bases at J, leaving 7 bases unmatched. CDR3 DNA sequence: TGCGCCAGCAGCAGGCTGGGACTAGCGGGAGTTACAGATACGCAGTATTTT. Translation gives CASSRLGLAGVTDTQYF.

The chain recombines TRBV20-1 with TRBJ1-2; D not certain. The germline gives CDR1 DFQATT, CDR2 SNEGSKA (reference sequence). Trimming pared 5 bases from V and 4 bases from J, leaving 8 bases between. The CDR3 loop spans 11 amino acids. The CDR3 bases are TGCAGTGCTCACAGTAGCTATGGCTACACCTTC. Translating it yields CSAHSSYGYTF.

This rearrangement joins TRBV21-1 to TRBJ2-7; TRBD1 is the table's D call and was not checked against the DNA. TRBV21-1 is flagged as a pseudogene. This CDR3 contains 17 residues. The CDR3 DNA reads TGTGCCAGCAGCAAATTGGGCAGTCTCGCCACCCACTACGAGCAGTACTTC. Translating it yields CASSKLGSLATHYEQYF.

The gene calls are TRBV29-1 and TRBJ1-1; 10 nucleotides align to TRBD1. Germline loops: CDR1 SQVTM, CDR2 ANQGSEA. After removal of 0 bases from V and 3 bases from J, the junction contained 7 bases not matched to a gene. The CDR3 runs to 16 residues. CDR3 region: CSVEDYPGTGDTEAFF. CDR3 nucleotide sequence: TGCAGCGTTGAAGATTATCCCGGGACAGGGGACACTGAAGCTTTCTTT.

The V call is TRBV2, the J call TRBJ1-4; a weak D match, TRBD1 (6 bases). The V end was cut by 8 bases, the J end by 0 bases, with 13 bases between. The CDR3 loop spans 15 amino acids. The germline V gene has CDR1 SNHLY and CDR2 FYNNEI. The CDR3 sequence is CASLTGSATNEKLFF. The CDR3 DNA is TGTGCCAGCCTTACAGGGAGCGCAACTAATGAAAAACTGTTTTTT.

V gene TRBV3-1 (or the pseudogene TRBV3-2) combines with J gene TRBJ1-6; D possibly corresponds to TRBD1 (5 bases). V shed 3 bases and J shed 0 bases, with 12 bases lying between them. CDR1 is LGHDT, CDR2 YNNKEL, per germline (reference sequence). The CDR3 runs 17 residues. The CDR3 sequence is CASSQGQTSSYNSPLHF. The CDR3 DNA reads TGTGCCAGCAGCCAGGGGCAGACGAGCTCCTATAATTCACCCCTCCACTTT.

The CDR3 here is CASSLLRTDTEAFF. The DNA for the CDR3 is TGTGCCAGCAGCTTACTCAGGACAGACACTGAAGCTTTCTTT. This chain links TRBV7-2 with TRBJ1-1, with D perhaps matching TRBD1 (6 bases). The CDR3 sequence is 14 residues long. Trimming pared 2 bases from V and 3 bases from J, leaving 10 bases between. Germline V gene sequence: CDR1 SGHTA, CDR2 FQGNSA.

This rearrangement joins TRBV6-5 to TRBJ2-3; TRBD1 matches 7 bases. Per germline, CDR1 MNHEY and CDR2 SVGAGI. With 0 bases clipped from V and 1 base from J, the junction kept 4 bases outside the gene matches. This CDR3 is built from 16 residues. The CDR3 DNA sequence: TGTGCCAGCAGTTACTCCTCCGGGACAGGCACAGATACGCAGTATTTT. Translating it yields CASSYSSGTGTDTQYF.

The chain combines TRBV5-8 with TRBJ2-5, with 7 bases lining up with TRBD1. This CDR3 is built from 14 residues. The germline V gene has CDR1 SGHTS and CDR2 YDEGEE. The J segment lost 1 base and the V segment lost 4 bases, leaving 4 bases of the junction unmatched. The DNA of the CDR3 is TGTGCCAGCAGCCCGGGACAGACCCAAGAGACCCAGTACTTC. Translated, it gives CASSPGQTQETQYF.

This clone was detected once. The CDR3 protein is CASSIAGQGAFFYGYTF. The CDR3 nucleotides are TGTGCCAGTAGTATAGCAGGACAGGGGGCGTTCTTCTATGGCTACACCTTC. J is TRBJ1-2 and V is TRBV19; TRBD1 agrees at 11 bases. Per germline, CDR1 LNHDA and CDR2 SQIVND (reference sequence). V lost 1 base to trimming and J lost 4 bases; unmatched junction nucleotides: 8. This CDR3 contains 17 residues.

This clone is a singleton in its sample. This chain uses TRBV24-1 with TRBJ1-1, with TRBD1 matching over 8 bases. V lost 3 bases to trimming and J lost 5 bases; unmatched junction nucleotides: 4. The CDR3 spans 14 residues. Germline V gene sequence: CDR1 KGHDR, CDR2 SFDVKD. The CDR3 DNA reads as TGTGCCACCAGTGATGGACAGGGAGAAACTGAAGCTTTCTTT. It translates to CATSDGQGETEAFF.

This chain connects TRBV10-3 to TRBJ1-4, with D perhaps TRBD1 (6 bases). Germline V lookup: CDR1 ENHRY, CDR2 SYGVKD. The length of the CDR3 is 15 residues. V lost 0 bases, J lost 2 bases, and 7 bases lay in between. Here the CDR3 DNA reads TGTGCCATCAGTGAGTCGGGGGCCACTAATGAAAAACTGTTTTTT. Amino acid sequence: CAISESGATNEKLFF.

This clone has only a few counts. The chain recombines TRBV25-1 with TRBJ1-6, with 12 bases aligning to TRBD1. This CDR3 has 16 amino acids. The germline V gene has CDR1 MGHDK and CDR2 SYGVNS. The ends lost 5 bases at V and 8 bases at J; junction bases unmatched: 7. Written as DNA, the CDR3 is TGTGCCAGCAGTCCTTGGGGACAGGGGGCGGATTCACCCCTCCACTTT. Encoded protein: CASSPWGQGADSPLHF.

The V gene is TRBV30, the J gene TRBJ1-3, with D possibly TRBD1 on 5 matching bases. CDR3 size: 12 residues. Germline loops: CDR1 GTSNPN, CDR2 SVGIG (reference sequence). The germline V and J ends were trimmed by 8 bases and 4 bases, with 12 bases remaining between them. CDR3 protein: CAKDSGGNTIYF. As DNA, the CDR3 is TGTGCCAAAGACAGCGGGGGAAACACCATATATTTT.

The chain is built from TRBV10-3 and TRBJ2-3; TRBD1 aligns across 7 bases. The CDR3 covers 16 residues. The junction had 5 bases not matched to a gene; V was cut back by 2 bases and J by 0 bases. Germline assignment: CDR1 ENHRY and CDR2 SYGVKD. CDR3 in DNA: TGTGCCATCAGTGAGCCGGGACAGCCCAGCACAGATACGCAGTATTTT. It yields the protein CAISEPGQPSTDTQYF.

The CDR3 reads CASSLARGRDPVMNSPLHF. The CDR3 nucleotides read TGTGCCAGCAGCTTAGCCCGAGGGAGAGACCCCGTAATGAATTCACCCCTCCACTTT. The chain combines TRBV7-9 with TRBJ1-6; D unresolved. Per germline, CDR1 SEHNR and CDR2 FQNEAQ (reference sequence). V was shortened by 0 bases and J by 7 bases, with 22 bases between the two germline ends. CDR3 length: 19 amino acids.